The 27 T cell receptor beta chains below were found in one sample sequenced in a study of OX40 agonist ivuxolimab in advanced cancers. Measured with immunoSEQ multiplex PCR; TCRdb has only the in-frame clones, and not every one. Counted here are approximately 77,000 clones, just under 85% occurring once; the ten biggest clones make up roughly 2%. Sequencing used CD4+ or CD8+ T cells sorted from blood, obtained in a trial of the OX40 agonist ivuxolimab. The receptors come from an adult with an advanced solid tumor such as melanoma, head and neck, liver or kidney cancer.

The rearrangement uses TRBV10-3 and TRBJ1-2; D call uncertain. Germline CDR1 ENHRY, CDR2 SYGVKD. V shed 3 bases and J shed 8 bases, with 13 bases lying between them. The CDR3 consists of 13 residues. The CDR3 spells CAISDRESGGYTF. The DNA of the CDR3 is TGTGCCATCAGTGACCGGGAGTCCGGGGGCTACACCTTC.

The gene calls are TRBV11-2 and TRBJ2-1, with D tentatively TRBD2 (5 bases). Looked up from germline, CDR1 is SGHAT and CDR2 is FQNNGV. The CDR3 sequence is 14 residues long. V was shortened by 5 bases and J by 6 bases, with 14 bases between the two germline ends. The CDR3 here is CASSLTRGANEQFF. In DNA, the CDR3 is TGTGCCAGCAGCCTTACTAGAGGAGCCAATGAGCAGTTCTTC.

The rearrangement joins TRBV11-3 to TRBJ2-1; 8 bases map to TRBD1. CDR3 size: 16 residues. J gave up 3 bases and V 4 bases, and 8 bases lay outside the gene matches. CDR1 and CDR2 (germline): SGHNT, YENEEA. The CDR3 spells CASSSGPGQDYNEQFF. CDR3 sequence (DNA): TGTGCCAGCAGCTCCGGTCCGGGACAGGACTACAATGAGCAGTTCTTC.

This chain connects TRBV12-5 to TRBJ1-2, with D perhaps matching TRBD1 (5 bases). The CDR3 has 13 residues. Trimming removed 6 bases from V and 8 bases from J, with 16 bases in between. CDR1 and CDR2 (germline): LGHNT, FRNRAP. The CDR3 loop is CASGRDFIGGYTF. The CDR3 DNA sequence: TGTGCTAGTGGCCGGGACTTTATCGGCGGCTACACCTTC.

The chain employs TRBV2 and TRBJ2-5; possibly TRBD1 for D (8 bases). The CDR3 totals 14 residues. Trimming took 10 bases from V and 4 from J, leaving 19 bases between them. The germline V gene encodes CDR1 SNHLY and CDR2 FYNNEI. CDR3 DNA: TGTGCCACAAACTACAGGGGGAGGGGAGAGACCCAGTACTTC. Translating gives CATNYRGRGETQYF.

The chain is built from TRBV9 and TRBJ2-2; D may be TRBD1 (6 bases). Trimming left V 4 bases short and J 5 bases short, with 18 bases between. Germline CDR1 and CDR2: SGDLS and YYNGEE. The CDR3 spans 16 residues. CDR3 in DNA: TGTGCCAGCAGCCCAGTTGCGTCAGGGGATACCGGGGAGCTGTTTTTT. Translating gives CASSPVASGDTGELFF.

The chain links TRBV7-2 to TRBJ1-5; 9 bases match TRBD1. The CDR3 loop spans 13 amino acids. The germline V gene encodes CDR1 SGHTA and CDR2 FQGNSA. V lost 5 bases and J lost 15; bases outside the gene matches: 11. The CDR3 region has the DNA TGTGCCAGCAGCGACGGGACAGGGAGGGCGGGGCATTTT. It codes for CASSDGTGRAGHF. The full variable domain, its missing parts supplied by reference TRBV7-2 and TRBJ1-5, is GAGVSQSPSNKVTEKGKDVELRCDPISGHTALYWYRQSLGQGLEFLIYFQGNSAPDKSGLPSDRFSAERTGGSVSTLTIQRTQQEDSAVYLCASSDGTGRAGHFGDGTRLSIL.

The chain combines TRBV19 with TRBJ1-1; D may be TRBD1 (5 bases). Germline V CDR1 and CDR2: LNHDA, SQIVND (reference sequence). This CDR3 region has 15 residues. Trimming left V 7 bases short and J 1 base short, with 16 bases between. The CDR3 here is CASTPGTPGNTEAFF. Written as DNA, the CDR3 is TGTGCCAGTACCCCTGGGACTCCTGGGAACACTGAAGCTTTCTTT.

This clone was observed a few times. The chain couples TRBV7-9 to TRBJ1-3; TRBD1 aligns across 7 bases. The V segment lost 10 bases and the J segment 0 bases; nucleotides outside the gene matches: 12. The CDR3 loop spans 16 amino acids. CDR1 is SEHNR, CDR2 FQNEAQ, per germline (reference sequence). The CDR3 DNA reads TGTGCCATCCGGGAGATCAGGGGGAGCTCTGGAAACACCATATATTTT. Its translation: CAIREIRGSSGNTIYF. Looking up the rest from reference TRBV7-9 and TRBJ1-3 gives the full variable domain: DTGVSQNPRHKITKRGQNVTFRCDPISEHNRLYWYRQTLGQGPEFLTYFQNEAQLEKSRLLSDRFSAERPKGSFSTLEIQRTEQGDSAMYLCAIREIRGSSGNTIYFGEGSWLTVV.

The V and J genes are TRBV30 and TRBJ2-7; D gene ambiguous. The V end was cut by 2 bases, the J end by 2 bases, with 13 bases between. The CDR3 runs to 14 residues. CDR1 GTSNPN and CDR2 SVGIG come from the germline V gene (reference sequence). The CDR3 loop is CAWSWPSAPYEQYF. The CDR3 DNA is TGTGCCTGGAGTTGGCCTTCTGCCCCCTACGAGCAGTACTTC.

This rearrangement joins TRBV11-2 to TRBJ2-1, with 12 bases lining up with TRBD2. Per germline, CDR1 SGHAT and CDR2 FQNNGV. V shed 3 bases, J shed 6 bases, and the junction held 6 bases outside the gene matches. This CDR3 is 16 amino acids long. This chain's CDR3 is CASSFSTSGRGNEQFF. The CDR3 DNA is TGTGCCAGCAGCTTTTCGACTAGCGGGAGAGGCAATGAGCAGTTCTTC.

This rearrangement joins TRBV4-1 to TRBJ1-1; 7 bases line up with TRBD1. V was pared by 9 bases and J by 1 base, with 14 bases of the junction left unmatched. This CDR3 is 16 amino acids long. Germline CDR1 and CDR2: MGHRA and YSYEKL. CDR3 region: CASTIRRTGENTEAFF. DNA of the CDR3: TGCGCCAGTACGATTCGGCGAACAGGGGAGAACACTGAAGCTTTCTTT.

In its sample, this clone was seen a few times. This chain links TRBV7-2 with TRBJ1-5; D is unclear. The CDR3 sequence is 12 residues long. Trimming took off 0 bases at V and 7 bases at J, with 4 bases between the two ends. CDR1 SGHTA and CDR2 FQGNSA come from the germline V gene. The DNA for the CDR3 is TGTGCCAGCAGCTTAGCGGGCCAGCCCCAGCATTTT. Protein product: CASSLAGQPQHF.

The sample holds one count of this clone. CDR3 amino acids: CASSLSSGPNTGELFF. The CDR3 coding sequence is TGTGCCAGCAGTTTATCTAGCGGGCCCAACACCGGGGAGCTGTTTTTT. The chain couples TRBV7-9 to TRBJ2-2, with TRBD2 identical over 8 bases. The CDR3 is 16 residues long. V dropped 6 bases and J dropped 2; count of bases not matched to a gene: 8. Per germline, CDR1 SEHNR and CDR2 FQNEAQ (reference sequence).

This chain connects TRBV5-4 to TRBJ1-4; D not certain. Germline CDR1 reads SGHNT; CDR2 reads YYREEE (reference sequence). The ends were cut back, 4 bases at V and 1 base at J, with 11 bases in the middle. CDR3 length: 15 residues. This CDR3 reads CASSNNQLTNEKLFF. CDR3 in DNA: TGTGCCAGCAGCAACAACCAGTTAACTAATGAAAAACTGTTTTTT.

Here the CDR3 reads CASLLGGSGQPQHF. CDR3 in DNA: TGTGCCAGCCTTCTAGGAGGCTCGGGTCAGCCCCAGCATTTT. This sequence joins TRBV6-1 and TRBJ1-5; D gene uncertain. The CDR3 is made up of 14 amino acids. The germline V gene has CDR1 MNHNS and CDR2 SASEGT. V was pared by 8 bases and J by 6 bases, with 17 bases between.

The chain links TRBV19 to TRBJ2-2; D not resolved. CDR1 is LNHDA and CDR2 is SQIVND in the germline V gene (reference sequence). This CDR3 has 15 residues. Trimming cost V 5 bases and J 2 bases, with 12 bases left between them. In nucleotides, the CDR3 is TGTGCCAGTAGTGCAAGGACCCACAACACCGGGGAGCTGTTTTTT. Its protein is CASSARTHNTGELFF. Using reference TRBV19 and TRBJ2-2 for the parts outside the CDR3, the full variable domain is DGGITQSPKYLFRKEGQNVTLSCEQNLNHDAMYWYRQDPGQGLRLIYYSQIVNDFQKGDIAEGYSVSREKKESFPLTVTSAQKNPTAFYLCASSARTHNTGELFFGEGSRLTVL.

The chain uses TRBV28 and TRBJ2-7; 8 positions agree with TRBD1. This CDR3 has 17 amino acids. In germline, CDR1 is MDHEN, CDR2 SYDVKM. After removal of 7 bases from V and 3 bases from J, the junction contained 17 bases not matched to a gene. The CDR3 DNA reads TGTGCCAGCACCCTGGACAGGGACGGAGCGAATGGCTACGAGCAGTACTTC. Its translation is CASTLDRDGANGYEQYF.

The V call is TRBV5-1, the J call TRBJ2-2, with a possible D match to TRBD2 (6 bases). Germline CDR1 and CDR2: SGHRS and YFSETQ. Trimming took off 7 bases at V and 4 bases at J, with 14 bases between the two ends. CDR3 length: 14 residues. The CDR3 nucleotides read TGCGCCAGCGCTCGGGGGAGCCCCACCGGGGAGCTGTTTTTT. Protein sequence: CASARGSPTGELFF.

This chain uses TRBV6-1 with TRBJ2-1; 16 bases agree with TRBD2. In germline, CDR1 is MNHNS, CDR2 SASEGT. The CDR3 extends over 17 amino acids. The ends lost 4 bases at V and 9 bases at J; junction bases unmatched: 9. Here the CDR3 reads CASSAPGLAGGPGEQFF. The CDR3 coding sequence is TGTGCCAGCAGTGCACCGGGACTAGCGGGGGGGCCCGGTGAGCAGTTCTTC.

The chain combines TRBV7-6 with TRBJ2-5, with 12 bases identical to TRBD2. The V gene end was trimmed by 4 bases and the J gene end by 5 bases; junction bases not matched to a gene: 14. CDR3 length: 18 amino acids. Looked up from germline, CDR1 is SGHVS and CDR2 is FNYEAQ. CDR3 region: CASSSPTPGLAGWETQYF. The CDR3 DNA is TGTGCCAGCAGCTCCCCAACCCCGGGACTAGCGGGTTGGGAGACCCAGTACTTC.

This clone came up a few times. The chain joins TRBV5-1 to TRBJ2-1; D unclear. The V and J ends lost 6 bases and 9 bases respectively, with 22 bases between them. Germline CDR1 and CDR2: SGHRS and YFSETQ. The CDR3 consists of 15 residues. The CDR3 loop reads CASNMDHHLIGEQFF. CDR3 bases: TGCGCCAGCAACATGGACCACCATCTCATCGGTGAGCAGTTCTTC.

A single count supports this clone. This chain joins TRBV5-1 and TRBJ1-2; D is undetermined. V was trimmed by 0 bases and J by 10 bases, leaving 7 bases between them. The CDR3 consists of 11 residues. Germline V CDR1 and CDR2: SGHRS, YFSETQ. The CDR3 coding sequence is TGCGCCAGCAGCTTGGGGCAAGACTACACCTTC. Translating gives CASSLGQDYTF.

The genes are TRBV7-9 and TRBJ2-5; D not certain. Trimming stripped 5 bases from V and 5 bases from J, with 15 bases between. This CDR3 spans 14 amino acids. CDR1 is SEHNR and CDR2 is FQNEAQ in the germline V gene (reference sequence). The CDR3 DNA is TGTGCCAGCAGCGCCGGGTGGGGTGGGGAGACCCAGTACTTC. It is translated as CASSAGWGGETQYF.

J is TRBJ2-1 and V is TRBV6-1, with 8 nucleotides matching TRBD1. The CDR3 runs 14 residues. The germline CDR1 and CDR2 sequences are MNHNS and SASEGT. With 2 bases clipped from V and 15 bases from J, the junction kept 12 bases outside the gene matches. CDR3 protein: CASSERQGISRWFF. CDR3 DNA sequence: TGTGCCAGCAGTGAAAGACAGGGGATCTCGAGGTGGTTCTTC.

This sequence joins TRBV19 and TRBJ2-7, with 8 bases fitting TRBD1. This CDR3 has 15 amino acids. CDR1 is LNHDA and CDR2 is SQIVND in the germline V gene (reference sequence). With 4 bases clipped from V and 4 bases from J, the junction kept 9 bases outside the gene matches. This chain's CDR3 is CASSNSGTGVYEQYF. CDR3 nucleotides: TGTGCCAGTAGTAACTCCGGGACAGGAGTTTACGAGCAGTACTTC.

This rearrangement joins TRBV5-4 to TRBJ1-2, with 8 bases lining up with TRBD1. This CDR3 has 14 amino acids. Germline trimming cut 0 bases from V and 5 bases from J; bases unmatched to any gene: 3. Germline lookup yields CDR1 SGHNT and CDR2 YYREEE (reference sequence). The CDR3 here is CASSLEQGGYGYTF. The CDR3 nucleotides are TGTGCCAGCAGCTTGGAACAGGGGGGTTATGGCTACACCTTC.